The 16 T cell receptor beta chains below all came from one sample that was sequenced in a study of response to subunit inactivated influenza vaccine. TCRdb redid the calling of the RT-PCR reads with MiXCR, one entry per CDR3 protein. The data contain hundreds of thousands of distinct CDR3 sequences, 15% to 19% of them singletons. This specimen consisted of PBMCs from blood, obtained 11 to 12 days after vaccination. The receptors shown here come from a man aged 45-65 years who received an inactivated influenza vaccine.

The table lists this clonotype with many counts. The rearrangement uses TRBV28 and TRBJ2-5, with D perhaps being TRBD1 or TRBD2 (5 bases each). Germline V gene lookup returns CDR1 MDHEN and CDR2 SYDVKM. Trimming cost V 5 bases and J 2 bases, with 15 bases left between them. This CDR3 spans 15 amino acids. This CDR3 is CASSTRDGHQETQYF. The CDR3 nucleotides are TGTGCCAGCAGTACCCGGGACGGTCATCAAGAGACCCAGTACTTC.

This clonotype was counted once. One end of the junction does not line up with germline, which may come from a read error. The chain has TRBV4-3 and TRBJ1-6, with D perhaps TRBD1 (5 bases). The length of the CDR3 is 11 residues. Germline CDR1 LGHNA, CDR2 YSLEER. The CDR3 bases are TGCGCCAGCAGCGGTGAGGGACGGTGGTACTTT. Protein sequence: CASSGEGRWYF.

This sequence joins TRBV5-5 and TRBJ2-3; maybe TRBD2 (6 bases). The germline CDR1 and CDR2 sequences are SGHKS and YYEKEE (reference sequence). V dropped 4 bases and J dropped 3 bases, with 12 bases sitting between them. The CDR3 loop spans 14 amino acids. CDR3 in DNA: TGTGCCAGCAGCGTCACGGGGGTAACAGATACGCAGTATTTT. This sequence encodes CASSVTGVTDTQYF.

The DNA for the CDR3 is TGTGCCAGCAGTTTAACGGCTAGTCAGGCGTTCTTC. It codes for CASSLTASQAFF. The chain couples TRBV12-3 or TRBV12-4 to TRBJ2-1; unclear D gene. V lost 2 bases, J lost 15 bases, and 14 bases lay in between. CDR3 length: 12 residues.

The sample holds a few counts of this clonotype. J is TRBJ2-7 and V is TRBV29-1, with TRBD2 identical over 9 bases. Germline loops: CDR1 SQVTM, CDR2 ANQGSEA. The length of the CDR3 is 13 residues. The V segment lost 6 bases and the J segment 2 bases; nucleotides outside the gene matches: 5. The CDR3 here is CSVWTSVTYEQYF. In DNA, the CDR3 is TGCAGCGTATGGACTAGCGTGACCTACGAGCAGTACTTC.

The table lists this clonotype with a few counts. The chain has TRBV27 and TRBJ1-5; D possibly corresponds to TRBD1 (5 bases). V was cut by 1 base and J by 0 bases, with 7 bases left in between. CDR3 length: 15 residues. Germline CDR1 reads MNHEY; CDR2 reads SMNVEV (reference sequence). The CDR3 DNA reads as TGTGCCAGCAGTTTATGGGGGAGTAGCAATCAGCCCCAGCATTTT. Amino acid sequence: CASSLWGSSNQPQHF.

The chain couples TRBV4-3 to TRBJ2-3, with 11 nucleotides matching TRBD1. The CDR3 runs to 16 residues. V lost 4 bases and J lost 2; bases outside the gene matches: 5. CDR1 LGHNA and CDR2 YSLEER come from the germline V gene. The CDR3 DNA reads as TGCGCCAGCAGCCGGTCGGGACAGGGGGTCACAGATACGCAGTATTTT. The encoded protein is CASSRSGQGVTDTQYF.

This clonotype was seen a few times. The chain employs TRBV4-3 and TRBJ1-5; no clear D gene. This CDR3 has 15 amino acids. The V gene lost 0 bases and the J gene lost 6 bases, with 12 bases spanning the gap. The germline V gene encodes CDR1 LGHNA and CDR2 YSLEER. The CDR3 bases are TGCGCCAGCAGCCAAGATCCGGGGTTGCGTCAGCCCCAGCATTTT. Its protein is CASSQDPGLRQPQHF.

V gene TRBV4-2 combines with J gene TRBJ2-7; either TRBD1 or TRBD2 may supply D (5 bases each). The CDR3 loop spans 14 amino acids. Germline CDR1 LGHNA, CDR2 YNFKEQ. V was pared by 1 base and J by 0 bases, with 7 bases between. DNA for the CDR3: TGTGCCAGCAGCCAAGGAGGGGACTCCTACGAGCAGTACTTC. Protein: CASSQGGDSYEQYF.

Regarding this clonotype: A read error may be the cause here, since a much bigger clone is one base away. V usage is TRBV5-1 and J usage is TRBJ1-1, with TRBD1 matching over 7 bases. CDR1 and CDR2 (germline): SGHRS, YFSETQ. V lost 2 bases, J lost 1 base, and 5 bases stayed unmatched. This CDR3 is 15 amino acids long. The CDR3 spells CASSLQGPRNTEAFF. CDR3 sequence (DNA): TGCGCCAGCAGCTTACAGGGGCCTAGGAACACTGAAGCTTTCTTT.

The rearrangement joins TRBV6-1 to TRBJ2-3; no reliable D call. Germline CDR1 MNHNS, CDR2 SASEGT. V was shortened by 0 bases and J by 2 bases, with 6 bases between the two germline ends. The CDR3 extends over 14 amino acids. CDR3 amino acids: CASSEASPTDTQYF. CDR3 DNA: TGTGCCAGCAGTGAAGCTTCCCCCACAGATACGCAGTATTTT.

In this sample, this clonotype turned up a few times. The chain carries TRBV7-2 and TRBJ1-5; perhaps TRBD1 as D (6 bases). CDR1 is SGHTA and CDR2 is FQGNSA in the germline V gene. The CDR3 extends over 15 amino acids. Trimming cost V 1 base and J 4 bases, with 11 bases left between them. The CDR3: CASSLVSGQNQPQHF. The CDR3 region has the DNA TGTGCCAGCAGCTTAGTGTCAGGACAGAATCAGCCCCAGCATTTT.

In nucleotides, the CDR3 is TGTGCCAGCAGTTTCGCACAGGGATCTGAAGCTTTCTTT. Translating gives CASSFAQGSEAFF. This chain uses TRBV6-2 or TRBV6-3 with TRBJ1-1; possible D gene TRBD1, 6 bases. V was clipped by 4 bases and J by 6 bases, with 12 bases between them. The CDR3 totals 13 residues. CDR1 and CDR2 (germline): MNHEY, SVGEGT.

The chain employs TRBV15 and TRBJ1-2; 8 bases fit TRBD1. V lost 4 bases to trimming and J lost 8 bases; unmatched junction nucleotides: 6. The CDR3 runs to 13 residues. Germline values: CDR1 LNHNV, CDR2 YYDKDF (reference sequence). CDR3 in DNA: TGTGCCACCAGCAACCCGACAGGGGCCGGCTACACCTTC. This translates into CATSNPTGAGYTF.

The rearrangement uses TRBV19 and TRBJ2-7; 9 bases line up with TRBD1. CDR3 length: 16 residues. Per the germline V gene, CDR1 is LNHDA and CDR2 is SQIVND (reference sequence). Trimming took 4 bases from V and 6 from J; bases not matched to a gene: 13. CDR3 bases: TGTGCCAGTAGTACAGCCCGGACAGGGGAAAATTCCGAGCAGTACTTC. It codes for CASSTARTGENSEQYF.

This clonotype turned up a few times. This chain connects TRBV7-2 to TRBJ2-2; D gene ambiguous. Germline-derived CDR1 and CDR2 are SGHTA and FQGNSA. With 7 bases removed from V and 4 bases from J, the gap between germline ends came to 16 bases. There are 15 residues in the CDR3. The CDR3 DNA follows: TGTGCCAGCACCCCCGAACTGGGATCCACCGGGGAGCTGTTTTTT. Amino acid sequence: CASTPELGSTGELFF.